The clone carrying this T cell receptor (beta chain) was picked up one time. Its antigen is still unknown. Axillary draining lymph nodes of breast cancer patients supplied the node samples. In TCRdb, the multiplex PCR reads were re-called with MiXCR into one record per CDR3 protein. The sample shows some 200,000 distinct CDR3 sequences, around 33% of them seen only once. These data originate in a study of breast tumors, draining lymph nodes, adjacent tissues. Study results and caveats: Most tumor T cells seemingly derive from lymph node, then expand in tumor. Data only fit, rather than demonstrated, lymph node origin of most tumor T cells.

The specimen was axillary lymph node tissue. The source is a female donor with breast cancer. Some clones in this sample may be carry-over from other donors' samples.

The CDR3: CASSLEGLAGGYRGETQYF. The CDR3 region has the DNA TGCGCCAGCAGCTTGGAAGGACTAGCGGGCGGGTACCGGGGGGAGACCCAGTACTTC. The V call is TRBV5-1, the J call TRBJ2-5, with 11 positions matching TRBD2. CDR3 length equals 19 residues. Germline V gene sequence: CDR1 SGHRS, CDR2 YFSETQ. Losses at the gene ends were 0 bases for V and 5 bases for J; bases not matched to a gene: 15.